This passage covers 12 T cell receptor beta chains from one sample sequenced in a study of blood T cell repertoires in COVID-19. Here immunoSEQ multiplex PCR was the method, and the copy in TCRdb shows in-frame clones only, minus some. Of 100,000 to 120,000 clones in the sample, 87% are singletons; the top ten hold about 5%. Sequencing was done on a sample of peripheral blood. These receptors were taken from a human donor in a cohort sampled during active COVID-19.

The gene calls are TRBV4-2 and TRBJ1-1; 7 nucleotides match TRBD1. V lost 0 bases, J lost 3 bases, and 4 bases stayed unmatched. Germline V gives CDR1 LGHNA, CDR2 YNFKEQ. The length of the CDR3 is 15 residues. The CDR3 protein is CASSQDPGQDTEAFF. CDR3 DNA sequence: TGTGCCAGCAGCCAAGATCCCGGACAGGACACTGAAGCTTTCTTT.

The chain combines TRBV12-3 or TRBV12-4 with TRBJ2-5, with D uncertain. The CDR3 is 11 residues long. Between the trimmed V and J ends, which lost 2 bases and 5 bases, there was a span of 3 bases. The CDR3 spells CASSLQETQYF. DNA for the CDR3: TGTGCCAGCAGTTTACAGGAGACCCAGTACTTC.

The CDR3 loop is CASSLGSAGYSETQYF. The DNA for the CDR3 is TGTGCCAGCAGCTTAGGGTCGGCGGGGTACTCGGAGACCCAGTACTTC. The gene calls are TRBV7-2 and TRBJ2-5, with TRBD2 as a possible D gene (6 bases). Trimming shortened V by 1 base and J by 5 bases, and 17 bases separated the two germline ends. The CDR3 length is 16 residues. From germline, CDR1 is SGHTA and CDR2 FQGNSA.

Here the CDR3 reads CASSPGSYNEQFF. For the CDR3, the DNA is TGCGCCAGCAGTCCAGGCTCCTACAATGAGCAGTTCTTC. The gene calls are TRBV4-3 and TRBJ2-1; D uncertain. Germline lookup yields CDR1 LGHNA and CDR2 YSLEER. The CDR3 runs 13 residues. Trimming left V 6 bases short and J 0 bases short, with 6 bases between.

The V gene is TRBV10-3, the J gene TRBJ2-3, with D possibly matching TRBD2 (6 bases). The CDR3 is 13 residues long. Per the germline V gene, CDR1 is ENHRY and CDR2 is SYGVKD. V dropped 8 bases and J dropped 5 bases, with 14 bases sitting between them. CDR3 in amino acids: CAIGRTTLDTQYF. CDR3 in DNA: TGTGCCATCGGTCGGACTACCCTAGATACGCAGTATTTT.

The CDR3 DNA reads as TGTGCCTGGAGGATTAGGGACAGCAACACCGGGGAGCTGTTTTTT. Its translation is CAWRIRDSNTGELFF. V usage is TRBV30 and J usage is TRBJ2-2; 7 positions agree with TRBD1. With 3 bases clipped from V and 2 bases from J, the junction kept 6 bases outside the gene matches. Germline assignment: CDR1 GTSNPN and CDR2 SVGIG (reference sequence). The CDR3 covers 15 residues.

In its sample, this clone was seen once. V usage is TRBV4-2 and J usage is TRBJ2-7; 11 bases are shared with TRBD2. V lost 4 bases, J lost 5 bases, and 4 bases stayed unmatched. Per the germline V gene, CDR1 is LGHNA and CDR2 is YNFKEQ. This CDR3 contains 14 residues. CDR3 nucleotides: TGTGCCAGCAGCCTTAGCGGGAGGGCGGACGAGCAGTACTTC. It codes for CASSLSGRADEQYF.

This sequence joins TRBV6-2 or TRBV6-3 and TRBJ2-1, with 8 bases identical to TRBD2. Germline V gene data show CDR1 as MNHEY and CDR2 as SVGEGT. The CDR3 runs to 16 residues. V was clipped by 5 bases and J by 0 bases; unmatched bases: 6. The CDR3 region has the DNA TGTGCCAGCAGTAGCGGGAGTTCTAGCTCCTACAATGAGCAGTTCTTC. Protein product: CASSSGSSSSYNEQFF.

The sample holds one count of this clone. J is TRBJ2-5 and V is TRBV7-3, with D perhaps TRBD2 (5 bases). The CDR3 covers 15 residues. Germline V gene data show CDR1 as SGHTA and CDR2 as FQGTGA. The V gene lost 4 bases and the J gene lost 1 base, with 13 bases spanning the gap. CDR3 sequence reads: CASSSMASRQETQYF. The DNA for the CDR3 is TGTGCCAGCAGCTCAATGGCTAGCCGCCAAGAGACCCAGTACTTC.

The chain combines TRBV6-2 or TRBV6-3 with TRBJ2-7, with 9 positions matching TRBD1. This CDR3 is 18 amino acids long. CDR1 is MNHEY, CDR2 SVGEGT, per germline. V gave up 2 bases and J gave up 3 bases; unmatched junction bases: 14. The CDR3 sequence is CASSYPRRGQGSFYEQYF. CDR3 DNA: TGTGCCAGCAGTTACCCGCGCCGGGGACAGGGCTCTTTCTACGAGCAGTACTTC.

The V call is TRBV27, the J call TRBJ1-2; 10 bases line up with TRBD1. The ends lost 6 bases at V and 5 bases at J; junction bases unmatched: 18. CDR3 length: 18 residues. Per the germline V gene, CDR1 is MNHEY and CDR2 is SMNVEV (reference sequence). The CDR3 reads CASRRRPSGQGESYGYTF. Written as DNA, the CDR3 is TGTGCCAGCAGGAGAAGGCCCTCCGGACAGGGGGAGTCGTATGGCTACACCTTC.

This sequence joins TRBV30 and TRBJ2-2, with D uncertain. Trimming took off 3 bases at V and 1 base at J, with 12 bases between the two ends. This CDR3 spans 15 amino acids. The V gene's germline CDR1 is GTSNPN and CDR2 SVGIG (reference sequence). The CDR3 here is CAWSLEDWNTGELFF. The CDR3 DNA sequence: TGTGCCTGGAGCCTAGAAGATTGGAACACCGGGGAGCTGTTTTTT.